This TCR beta chain was captured by sequencing in a study of T cell changes during pregnancy in multiple sclerosis. Libraries were prepared by immunoSEQ multiplex PCR; TCRdb keeps only in-frame clonotypes and omits some of them. The sample has roughly 89,000 clones; around 92% are singletons. Trimming cost V 5 bases and J 7 bases, with 17 bases left between them. The CDR3 consists of 14 residues. The germline gives CDR1 SGHVS, CDR2 FQNEAQ. This specimen was peripheral blood, taken in the third trimester of pregnancy. The chain couples TRBV7-8 to TRBJ1-2; D is uncertain. The TCR sequence derives from a female donor with multiple sclerosis, enrolled in a pregnancy study. The CDR3 DNA follows: TGTGCCAGCAGCCCGCAGGTCAGGACTGGTGGCTACACCTTC. Its translation is CASSPQVRTGGYTF.